The 7 T cell receptor beta chains reported below all come from one sample, sequenced in a study of T cell responses to AZD1222 COVID-19 vaccine. The repertoire was sequenced with immunoSEQ multiplex PCR; TCRdb's copy has only in-frame clones and lacks some. The sample shows 70,000 or so clones, about four fifths of them seen only once. Sequenced here: peripheral blood, sampled on day 0 of AZD1222 vaccination. The receptor set was obtained from an adult in good health.

Remarks on this clone: Additional DNA sequences in this sample encode the identical CDR3. The rearrangement uses TRBV19 and TRBJ2-2, with no clear D. The CDR3 loop spans 13 amino acids. Germline V gene data show CDR1 as LNHDA and CDR2 as SQIVND (reference sequence). Trimming shortened V by 7 bases and J by 2 bases, and 8 bases separated the two germline ends. The CDR3 DNA is TGTGCCAGTAACTGGGGAAACACCGGGGAGCTGTTTTTT. This codes for CASNWGNTGELFF. The full variable domain, in which reference TRBV19 and TRBJ2-2 provide the parts outside the CDR3, is DGGITQSPKYLFRKEGQNVTLSCEQNLNHDAMYWYRQDPGQGLRLIYYSQIVNDFQKGDIAEGYSVSREKKESFPLTVTSAQKNPTAFYLCASNWGNTGELFFGEGSRLTVL.

V and J are TRBV30 and TRBJ2-3, with D unresolved. V was shortened by 2 bases and J by 4 bases, with 7 bases between the two germline ends. CDR3 length: 12 amino acids. The V gene's germline CDR1 is GTSNPN and CDR2 SVGIG (reference sequence). The CDR3 protein is CAWSSVADTQYF. CDR3 bases: TGTGCCTGGAGTTCAGTAGCAGATACGCAGTATTTT.

The chain couples TRBV4-1 to TRBJ1-1; 7 nucleotides match TRBD1. The germline V gene encodes CDR1 MGHRA and CDR2 YSYEKL. The length of the CDR3 is 13 residues. Germline trimming cut 6 bases from V and 4 bases from J; bases unmatched to any gene: 5. DNA for the CDR3: TGCGCCAGCAGTCAGACAGGGCTCACTGAAGCTTTCTTT. It translates to CASSQTGLTEAFF.

The table lists this clone with a few counts. The chain recombines TRBV7-9 with TRBJ2-7, with D possibly matching TRBD2 (6 bases). CDR3 length: 16 residues. Germline CDR1 is SEHNR and CDR2 is FQNEAQ (reference sequence). The V end was cut by 3 bases, the J end by 4 bases, with 19 bases between. CDR3 amino acids: CASSFVAGPRPYEQYF. The CDR3 nucleotides are TGTGCCAGCAGCTTTGTGGCGGGGCCCCGACCTTACGAGCAGTACTTC.

The chain's CDR3 is CASSSTRGRTFYGYTF. The CDR3, as DNA: TGTGCCAGCAGCTCGACCCGGGGACGGACTTTCTATGGCTACACCTTC. V usage is TRBV11-2 and J usage is TRBJ1-2, with D perhaps TRBD1 (5 bases). The CDR3 runs to 16 residues. Germline V CDR1 and CDR2: SGHAT, FQNNGV. V gave up 4 bases and J gave up 4 bases, with 19 bases separating them.

This clone appeared once. The rearrangement joins TRBV14 to TRBJ1-2; D gene uncertain. The CDR3 contains 12 residues. Germline V gene lookup returns CDR1 SGHDN and CDR2 FVKESK. The ends were cut back, 1 base at V and 5 bases at J, with 5 bases in the middle. The CDR3 region has the DNA TGTGCCAGCAGCCAAGCCCCTTATGGCTACACCTTC. This translates into CASSQAPYGYTF. Complete variable domain (other parts from reference TRBV14 and TRBJ1-2): EAGVTQFPSHSVIEKGQTVTLRCDPISGHDNLYWYRRVMGKEIKFLLHFVKESKQDESGMPNNRFLAERTGGTYSTLKVQPAELEDSGVYFCASSQAPYGYTFGSGTRLTVV.

The chain couples TRBV10-1 to TRBJ1-3; D unclear. V gave up 4 bases and J gave up 2 bases, with 6 bases separating them. The CDR3 contains 13 residues. The V gene's germline CDR1 is WNHNN and CDR2 SYGVQD (reference sequence). The CDR3 spells CASSAAPGNTIYF. The CDR3 region has the DNA TGCGCCAGCAGTGCGGCTCCTGGAAACACCATATATTTT.